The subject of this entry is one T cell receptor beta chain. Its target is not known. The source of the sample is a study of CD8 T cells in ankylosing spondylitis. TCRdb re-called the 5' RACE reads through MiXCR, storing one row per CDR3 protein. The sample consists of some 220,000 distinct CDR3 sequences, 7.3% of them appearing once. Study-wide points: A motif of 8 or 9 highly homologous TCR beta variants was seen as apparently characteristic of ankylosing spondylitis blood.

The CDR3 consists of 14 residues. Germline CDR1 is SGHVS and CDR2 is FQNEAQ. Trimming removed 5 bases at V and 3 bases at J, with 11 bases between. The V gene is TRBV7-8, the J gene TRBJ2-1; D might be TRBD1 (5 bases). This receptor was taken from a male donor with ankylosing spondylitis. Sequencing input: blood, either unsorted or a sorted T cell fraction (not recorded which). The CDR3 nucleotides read TGTGCCAGCAGCCCAGGGTCGGTCTACAATGAGCAGTTCTTC. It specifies CASSPGSVYNEQFF.